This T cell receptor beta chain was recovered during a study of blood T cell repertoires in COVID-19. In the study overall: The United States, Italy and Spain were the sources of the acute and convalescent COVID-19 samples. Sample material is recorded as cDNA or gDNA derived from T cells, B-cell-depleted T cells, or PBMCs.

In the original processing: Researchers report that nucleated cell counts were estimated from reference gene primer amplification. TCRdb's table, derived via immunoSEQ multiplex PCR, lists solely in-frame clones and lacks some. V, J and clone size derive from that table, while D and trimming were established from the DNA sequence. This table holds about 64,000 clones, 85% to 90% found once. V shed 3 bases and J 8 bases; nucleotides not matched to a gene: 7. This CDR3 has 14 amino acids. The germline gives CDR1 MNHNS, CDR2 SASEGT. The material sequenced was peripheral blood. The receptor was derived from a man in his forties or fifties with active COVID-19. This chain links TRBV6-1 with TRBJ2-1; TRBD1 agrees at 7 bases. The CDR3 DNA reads TGTGCCAGCAGTGAGCTCTACAGGGGCGATGAGCAGTTCTTC. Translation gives CASSELYRGDEQFF.